This record concerns one T cell receptor beta chain sequence. This clonotype has only a few counts. The target of this receptor is not known. One base away there is no much larger clone; base qualities are not given. For CDR1 and CDR2, the germline V gene (reference sequence) lists LNHDA and SQIVND. V loses 3 bases of germline sequence and J loses 3 bases, and the interval between the two ends is 9 bases. The CDR3 goes from the cysteine to the phenylalanine over 15 residues. The kept DNA is CDR3 alone, 45 bases in frame from the first base. This record comes from a study of molecular identifiers for immune sequencing clone quantification (dated by TCRdb to the late 2010s). Concerning the study at large: In a replicate experiment, RNA from roughly 20,000 or 100,000 naive CD8 T cells was split into five aliquots, four of which were sequenced. The study was a methods study using CD8 T cells to benchmark molecular-identifier clustering-based TCR repertoire sequencing (MIDCIRS) and TCR RNA copy counting. What the authors observed across the whole study: When barcode sub-clustering was not used, chimeric consensus sequences inflated TCR diversity, with chimeras reaching as high as 47%. Clones above 20 RNA copies held over 97% of molecules in CMV-specific effector cells but under 1% in naive cells. The naive libraries included spiked-in Jurkat TCR RNA (about ten copies' worth), and this RNA is not part of the donor repertoire. Spiked-in Jurkat TCR RNA equal to a single cell's worth was reported to be detectable even within one million naive CD8 T cells. Modeling estimated about 3 recovered TCR RNA copies per cell, compared with about 10 by digital PCR, which implies 30% to 35% capture efficiency. Identical TCR molecules sharing a barcode could cause highly expanded clone sizes to be underestimated.

The library was prepared using PCR. TCRdb records NextSeq 500 as the sequencer. Bulk TCR libraries were prepared as previously described, using TCR primers listed in Table S5. The Qiagen AllPrep DNA/RNA kit was used to purify total RNA. Reads from multiple sequencing runs of the same library were pooled before analysis. In the paper's pipeline: Only reads with exact TCR constant sequence were kept, trimmed to 150 nt, and grouped by their 12-nt molecular barcodes. Reads inside each barcode group were sub-clustered using a 15% Levenshtein threshold, and a quality-weighted consensus sequence was constructed for each RNA molecule. Non-functional sequences were excluded, and lower-count sequences lying one edit away from another sequence were also excluded. On the basis of fitting two negative binomial distributions, barcode sub-clusters with fewer than 20% of the maximum read count were discarded. TCRdb passed the public sequencing reads through fastp at Q25 and MiXCR, retaining productive beta sequences. Entries that share a CDR3 protein sequence are merged under the most common genes and DNA. The authors' filters were not applied to this entry. This sample has under 350,000 distinct CDR3 sequences in its table, and under 25% of those were observed once. The ten largest make up 0.74% of the sample.

Libraries of naive CD8 T cells were built from anywhere between roughly 20,000 and 1,100,000 sorted cells, with 10%, 30% or 50% of the purified RNA used. Naive CD8 T cells, defined as CD8+CD4-CCR7+CD45RA+, were FACS-sorted into RLT Plus buffer on a BD FACSAria II. To test detection sensitivity, Jurkat RNA equivalent to more than 8 TCR copies was spiked into samples of roughly 18,000-1,000,000 naive CD8 T cells. CD8 T cells were enriched using RosetteSep CD8+ T Cell Enrichment Cocktail and Ficoll-Paque, and the enriched cells then underwent ACK red cell lysis. The sequence was collected from a human donor in good health. Some libraries in this study had Jurkat cell RNA spiked in. The sample was naive CD8+ T cells from blood, with Jurkat cell RNA spiked in. This sample's cell subset or site label indicates: FACS-sorted CD8+CD4-CCR7+CD45RA+ naive T cells. The V gene is TRBV19 and the J gene is TRBJ2-6, with TRBD1 as a weak D call on 6 bases. CDR3 protein: CASSISGDGANVLTF. The bases read TGTGCCAGTAGTATTTCAGGGGATGGGGCCAACGTCCTGACTTTC.